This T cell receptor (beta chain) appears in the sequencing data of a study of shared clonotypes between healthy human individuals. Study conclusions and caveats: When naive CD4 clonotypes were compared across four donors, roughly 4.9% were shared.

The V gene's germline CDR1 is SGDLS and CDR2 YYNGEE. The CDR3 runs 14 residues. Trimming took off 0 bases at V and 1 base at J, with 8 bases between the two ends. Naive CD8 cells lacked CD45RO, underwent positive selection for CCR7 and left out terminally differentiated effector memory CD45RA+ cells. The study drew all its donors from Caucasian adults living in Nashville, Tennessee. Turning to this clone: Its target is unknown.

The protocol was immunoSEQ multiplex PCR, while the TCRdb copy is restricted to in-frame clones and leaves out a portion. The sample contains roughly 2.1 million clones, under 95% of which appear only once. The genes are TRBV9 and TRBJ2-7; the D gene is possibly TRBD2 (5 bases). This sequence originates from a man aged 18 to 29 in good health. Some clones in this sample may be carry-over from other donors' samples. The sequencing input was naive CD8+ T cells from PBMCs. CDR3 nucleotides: TGTGCCAGCAGCGTAGAGGAGGAGTCCTACGAGCAGTACTTC. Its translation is CASSVEEESYEQYF.